The 18 T cell receptor beta chains listed next were all sequenced from one sample in a study of T cell changes during pregnancy in multiple sclerosis (dated by TCRdb to between 2017 and 2020). Libraries were constructed by the immunoSEQ multiplex PCR assay. The table comes from immuneACCESS by way of TCRdb, which keeps in-frame sequences with V and J called. Part of the clones is missing from these tables; in studies checked, under half for an unresolved V gene and the rest for unknown reasons. The sample table lists around 44,000 clones, around 94% of them with a count of one. In total, the top ten clones hold roughly 1.4% of the sample. The specimen was peripheral blood. These receptors were collected from a female donor with multiple sclerosis, enrolled in a pregnancy study.

The chain is built from TRBV7-9 and TRBJ2-5; the D gene could be TRBD1 or TRBD2 (6 bases each). The germline V gene has CDR1 SEHNR and CDR2 FQNEAQ (reference sequence). There are 14 residues in the CDR3. V lost 3 bases to trimming and J lost 7 bases, with 15 bases between them. CDR3 DNA sequence: TGTGCCAGCAGCTTCGCGGGACAAGAAGGGACCCAGTACTTC. Its protein product is CASSFAGQEGTQYF.

This clone was detected only once. The gene calls are TRBV30 and TRBJ1-1, with D unclear. Trimming shortened V by 0 bases and J by 6 bases, and 11 bases separated the two germline ends. The CDR3 sequence is 13 residues long. Germline V CDR1 and CDR2: GTSNPN, SVGIG (reference sequence). The CDR3 DNA reads TGTGCCTGGAGTGTATCCCCCGGACCTGAAGCTTTCTTT. Amino acid sequence: CAWSVSPGPEAFF.

The chain carries TRBV5-1 and TRBJ1-2; 7 nucleotides line up with TRBD1. Per the germline V gene, CDR1 is SGHRS and CDR2 is YFSETQ. The CDR3 has 15 residues. V was clipped by 4 bases and J by 7 bases; unmatched bases: 13. The CDR3 nucleotides read TGCGCCAGCAGCCCGTACAGGGGAGCGGAGGGTGGCTACACCTTC. It yields the protein CASSPYRGAEGGYTF.

The chain carries TRBV5-1 and TRBJ1-3, with D tentatively TRBD1 (5 bases). V lost 3 bases and J 0 bases, leaving 10 bases between the germline ends. This CDR3 spans 15 amino acids. Germline V lookup: CDR1 SGHRS, CDR2 YFSETQ. DNA of the CDR3: TGCGCCAGCAGCTCGGGACGGAGCTCTGGAAACACCATATATTTT. Encoded protein: CASSSGRSSGNTIYF.

The chain has TRBV28 and TRBJ2-7, with D perhaps matching TRBD2 (6 bases). This CDR3 is built from 13 residues. The V end lost 6 bases, the J end lost 3 bases, and 12 bases lay between the germline ends. The germline CDR1 and CDR2 sequences are MDHEN and SYDVKM. In nucleotides, the CDR3 is TGTGCCAGCAGACCGGGAGCGCGCTACGAGCAGTACTTC. Protein sequence: CASRPGARYEQYF.

The rearrangement joins TRBV27 to TRBJ1-4; D gene uncertain. The CDR3 consists of 15 residues. Trimming took off 7 bases at V and 7 bases at J, with 19 bases between the two ends. Germline CDR1 is MNHEY and CDR2 is SMNVEV (reference sequence). The CDR3 DNA reads TGTGCCAGCACCTTAAAGGACTTTAGTGGTGAAAAACTGTTTTTT. Translation gives CASTLKDFSGEKLFF.

The rearrangement links TRBV10-3 to TRBJ2-7; a weak D match, TRBD2 (7 bases). This CDR3 region has 15 residues. CDR1 and CDR2 (germline): ENHRY, SYGVKD. V was cut by 2 bases and J by 1 base, with 12 bases left in between. The CDR3 sequence: CAISEAEGGSYEQYF. The CDR3 nucleotides are TGTGCCATCAGTGAGGCGGAGGGGGGGTCCTACGAGCAGTACTTC.

The V gene is TRBV5-6, the J gene TRBJ2-3, with 8 bases fitting TRBD1. The V gene's germline CDR1 is SGHDT and CDR2 YYEEEE. The trim removed 5 bases at V and 1 base at J, leaving 9 bases unmatched. The CDR3 totals 16 residues. The CDR3 nucleotides are TGTGCCAGCAGTTGGACAGGGCCGATAGGCACAGATACGCAGTATTTT. It is translated as CASSWTGPIGTDTQYF.

The genes are TRBV28 and TRBJ2-1, with 12 bases aligning to TRBD2. Germline V CDR1 and CDR2: MDHEN, SYDVKM. CDR3 length equals 13 residues. V lost 8 bases to trimming and J lost 5 bases; unmatched junction nucleotides: 1. The CDR3 here is CASASGGDNEQFF. The CDR3 DNA reads TGTGCCAGCGCTAGCGGGGGGGACAATGAGCAGTTCTTC.

The CDR3 sequence is CASSQVGGVTDTQYF. The CDR3 bases are TGTGCCAGCAGCCAAGTCGGGGGAGTCACAGATACGCAGTATTTT. This chain links TRBV14 with TRBJ2-3, with TRBD2 as a possible D gene (6 bases). The CDR3 covers 15 residues. Looked up from germline, CDR1 is SGHDN and CDR2 is FVKESK. Between the trimmed V and J ends, which lost 1 base and 2 bases, there was a span of 10 bases. The full variable domain, with the rest looked up from reference TRBV14 and TRBJ2-3, is EAGVTQFPSHSVIEKGQTVTLRCDPISGHDNLYWYRRVMGKEIKFLLHFVKESKQDESGMPNNRFLAERTGGTYSTLKVQPAELEDSGVYFCASSQVGGVTDTQYFGPGTRLTVL.

J is TRBJ1-1 and V is TRBV11-1; 7 bases agree with TRBD1. V was clipped by 5 bases and J by 0 bases; unmatched bases: 6. The CDR3 spans 15 residues. In germline, CDR1 is SGHAT, CDR2 FQDESV (reference sequence). As DNA, the CDR3 is TGTGCCAGCAGCCCCCCCGGGACAGTGAACACTGAAGCTTTCTTT. This encodes CASSPPGTVNTEAFF. The full variable domain, its missing parts supplied by reference TRBV11-1 and TRBJ1-1, is EAEVAQSPRYKITEKSQAVAFWCDPISGHATLYWYRQILGQGPELLVQFQDESVVDDSQLPKDRFSAERLKGVDSTLKIQPAELGDSAMYLCASSPPGTVNTEAFFGQGTRLTVV.

The chain is built from TRBV5-1 and TRBJ2-7; possibly TRBD1 or TRBD2 for D (5 bases each). With 0 bases removed from V and 3 bases from J, the gap between germline ends came to 13 bases. The CDR3 runs 15 residues. Germline V gene data show CDR1 as SGHRS and CDR2 as YFSETQ. CDR3 amino acids: CASSLAGALNYEQYF. CDR3 in DNA: TGCGCCAGCAGCTTGGCCGGGGCTTTGAACTACGAGCAGTACTTC.

The chain carries TRBV10-3 and TRBJ1-2; weak D call: TRBD1 (6 bases). The germline V and J ends were trimmed by 2 bases and 3 bases, with 13 bases remaining between them. Germline-derived CDR1 and CDR2 are ENHRY and SYGVKD. This CDR3 comprises 15 residues. CDR3 in DNA: TGTGCCATCAGTGAGGGGGGGCGAGTTGACTATGGCTACACCTTC. Translated: CAISEGGRVDYGYTF.

The rearrangement uses TRBV5-6 and TRBJ1-5; D may be TRBD1 (5 bases). Germline loops: CDR1 SGHDT, CDR2 YYEEEE. V dropped 0 bases and J dropped 6 bases, with 13 bases sitting between them. There are 15 residues in the CDR3. The CDR3 is CASSLAKGTSQPQHF. CDR3 bases: TGTGCCAGCAGCTTGGCAAAGGGGACGAGTCAGCCCCAGCATTTT.

The chain has TRBV27 and TRBJ1-5; no firm D call. This CDR3 contains 14 residues. Germline CDR1 MNHEY, CDR2 SMNVEV (reference sequence). CDR3: CAQAENGYNQPQHF. The CDR3, as DNA: TGTGCGCAAGCAGAGAATGGGTACAATCAGCCCCAGCATTTT.

The rearrangement joins TRBV4-1 to TRBJ2-1, with TRBD1 identical over 8 bases. The CDR3 consists of 16 residues. Germline lookup yields CDR1 MGHRA and CDR2 YSYEKL. V shed 4 bases, J shed 6 bases, and the junction held 11 bases outside the gene matches. For the CDR3, the DNA is TGCGCCAGCAGCCTCGATCCCGGACAGGGTACCAATGAGCAGTTCTTC. Its protein is CASSLDPGQGTNEQFF.

The genes are TRBV18 and TRBJ1-1; D not certain. This CDR3 has 14 residues. Trimming took off 2 bases at V and 9 bases at J, with 16 bases between the two ends. Germline lookup yields CDR1 KGHSH and CDR2 LQKENI. The CDR3, as DNA: TGTGCCAGCTCACCAGTCGAAACAGATTTTAAAGCTTTCTTT. It yields the protein CASSPVETDFKAFF.

This clone was seen just once. This sequence joins TRBV9 and TRBJ2-7; the match to TRBD1 covers 8 bases. The CDR3 has 15 residues. The V segment lost 0 bases and the J segment 5 bases; nucleotides outside the gene matches: 7. From germline, CDR1 is SGDLS and CDR2 YYNGEE. The chain's CDR3 is CASSVAPTGDNEQYF. DNA for the CDR3: TGTGCCAGCAGCGTAGCCCCGACAGGGGACAACGAGCAGTACTTC.